Listed below are T cell receptor beta chains from one sample, sequenced in a study of T cell repertoires in cytomegalovirus infection. Using its own MiXCR run on the reads, TCRdb lists one record per CDR3 protein. The sample has 450,000 to 600,000 distinct CDR3 sequences; about 11% are singletons. Sequencing was performed on PBMCs. The receptors here all came from a human donor in good health (CMV status not recorded). Some clones in this sample may be carry-over from other donors' samples. Each CDR3 is given with its conserved first and last residue. D genes are given only for firm matches. Clone size is shown for a subset of rows, as once, few, many or a class of expanded clone.

J gene	clone size	D gene	V gene	CDR3 DNA	CDR3 protein
TRBJ1-1	many	TRBD1	TRBV4-1	TGCGCCAGCAGCCAACTGACAGGGAGAAGGACTGAAGCTTTCTTT	CASSQLTGRRTEAFF
TRBJ2-5	NA	TRBD2	TRBV12-3/TRBV12-4	TGTGCCAGCACCATAGCGGGAGAAGGGACCCAGTACTTC	CASTIAGEGTQYF
TRBJ1-6	few	NA	TRBV20-1	TGCAGTGCTGCCTACCGGGATAATTCACCCCTCCACTTT	CSAAYRDNSPLHF
TRBJ2-5	few	TRBD2	TRBV29-1	TGCAGCGTTTGGGACGGGACTAGCGGAGAGACCCAGTACTTC	CSVWDGTSGETQYF
TRBJ2-7	NA	NA	TRBV3-1	TGTGCCAGCAGCCAAGGGGTGGGGGGCCCCTACGAGCAGTACTTC	CASSQGVGGPYEQYF
TRBJ1-1	many	NA	TRBV7-7	TGTGCTAGCAGCTTAACGAGGGACACTGAAGCTTTCTTT	CASSLTRDTEAFF
TRBJ1-1	many	NA	TRBV4-2	TGTGCCAGCAGCCGCTTATCGGGGGCAAACACTGAAGCTTTCTTT	CASSRLSGANTEAFF
TRBJ1-1	NA	NA	TRBV20-1	TGCAGTGCTCCTGGTGGGGGGCGGGTGACTGAAGCTTTCTTT	CSAPGGGRVTEAFF
TRBJ1-6	many	NA	TRBV5-1	TGCGCCAGCAGCCCACAGGGTACTAATTCACCCCTCCACTTT	CASSPQGTNSPLHF
TRBJ1-2	many	TRBD1	TRBV27	TGTGCCAGCAGTTTAAGTCAGGGGGGAGATGGCTACACCTTC	CASSLSQGGDGYTF
TRBJ1-5	NA	TRBD1	TRBV28	TGTGCCAGCAGTTTATCATCACAGGGGAAGGTCGACAATCAGCCCCAGCATTTT	CASSLSSQGKVDNQPQHF
TRBJ2-2	many	NA	TRBV7-8	TGTGCCAGCAGCTTAGCGAGGGACGGGGAGCTGTTTTTT	CASSLARDGELFF
TRBJ1-5	many	NA	TRBV27	TGTGCCAGCAGTTCCTCCCCCATCAGGGGAGGGAATCAGCCCCAGCATTTT	CASSSSPIRGGNQPQHF
TRBJ2-1	NA	TRBD2	TRBV11-3	TGTGCCAGCAGCCCCCCGGGGACTATCGACAATGAGCAGTTCTTC	CASSPPGTIDNEQFF
TRBJ1-5	many	NA	TRBV25-1	TGTGCCAGCGGAGGGGGTAGCAATCAGCCCCAGCATTTT	CASGGGSNQPQHF
TRBJ2-1	many	NA	TRBV11-2	TGTGCCAGCAGCTTAGTTCCCGGCAGCTCCTACAATGAGCAGTTCTTC	CASSLVPGSSYNEQFF
TRBJ2-5	many	NA	TRBV2	TGTGCCAGCCGGGGGTCCGCCCAAGAGACCCAGTACTTC	CASRGSAQETQYF
TRBJ1-2	many	NA	TRBV5-5	TGTGCCAGCAGCTTGGCTGCCGGGACCAACTATGGCTACACCTTC	CASSLAAGTNYGYTF
TRBJ2-7	many	NA	TRBV5-1	TGCGCCAGCAGCTTGGCTAGCCTTAGCTACGAGCAGTACTTC	CASSLASLSYEQYF
TRBJ1-5	many	NA	TRBV30	TGTGCCTGGAGGGCAAACCGTAATCAGCCCCAGCATTTT	CAWRANRNQPQHF
TRBJ1-6	few	NA	TRBV3-1	TGTGCCAGCAGCCGACAGGTTCGTAATTCACCCCTCCACTTT	CASSRQVRNSPLHF
TRBJ2-1	NA	NA	TRBV14	TGTGCCAGCAGCCTGTCTAGCCTTGGGCAGTTCTTC	CASSLSSLGQFF
TRBJ1-3	few	NA	TRBV30	TGTGCCTGGAGCCTCGACAGGTCGTCTGGAAACACCATATATTTT	CAWSLDRSSGNTIYF
TRBJ2-7	many	NA	TRBV23-1	TGCGCCAGCAGTCAAATGAAAGACGGCGCCTGCTACTACGAGCAGTACTTC	CASSQMKDGACYYEQYF
TRBJ1-5	NA	NA	TRBV24-1	TGTGCCACCAGTGATTCCCAGGGGAGCCATCAGCCCCAGCATTTT	CATSDSQGSHQPQHF
TRBJ2-5	NA	TRBD1	TRBV15	TGTGCCACCAGCAGAGATCTGGTGACAGGGGAGAGAGAGGAGACCCAGTACTTC	CATSRDLVTGEREETQYF
TRBJ2-3	many	TRBD1	TRBV12-3/TRBV12-4	TGTGCCAGCAGTTCGGACAGGAATCAGTATTTT	CASSSDRNQYF
TRBJ1-1	many	TRBD1	TRBV19	TGTGCCACTTGGACAGGGGGGAACACTGAAGCTTTCTTT	CATWTGGNTEAFF
TRBJ2-2	many	NA	TRBV10-2	TGCGCCAGCAGACCGACTATAACCGGGGAGCTGTTTTTT	CASRPTITGELFF
TRBJ1-2	few	NA	TRBV6-1	TGTGCCAGCAGTGAACTCAGGGGAGGTTATGGCTACACCTTC	CASSELRGGYGYTF
TRBJ2-7	NA	NA	TRBV30	TGTGCCTGGAGCCAACGGGACGAGCAGTACTTC	CAWSQRDEQYF
TRBJ1-5	few	TRBD1	TRBV12-3/TRBV12-4	TGTGCCAGCAGTCCCCGGGACAGGGTTGGCCAGCCCCAGCATTTT	CASSPRDRVGQPQHF
TRBJ1-5	many	NA	TRBV5-1	TGCGCCAGCAGCTTGGAAGACCCAGCCCAGCCCCAGCATTTT	CASSLEDPAQPQHF
TRBJ2-2	many	NA	TRBV7-2	TGTGCCAGCAGCTCTCCCGGAGGGCTCACCGGGGAGCTGTTTTTT	CASSSPGGLTGELFF
TRBJ1-1	many	TRBD1	TRBV29-1	TGCAGCGTTGAAGGACAGGGGAACACTGAAGCTTTCTTT	CSVEGQGNTEAFF
TRBJ2-1	many	TRBD1	TRBV6-5	TGTGCCAGCAGTTACCCACTCCCCGACAGGGGAGGCTACAATGAGCAGTTCTTC	CASSYPLPDRGGYNEQFF
TRBJ2-1	NA	TRBD2	TRBV5-1	TGCGCCAGCAGCTCCGTCCTGCTTGGACTAGCGGGGTCTAGATACAATGAGCAGTTCTTC	CASSSVLLGLAGSRYNEQFF